Sequencing of this T cell receptor beta chain was carried out in a study of cytomegalovirus exposure and HLA in healthy donors. Germline values: CDR1 KGHSH, CDR2 LQKENI. V lost 3 bases to trimming and J lost 4 bases, with 12 bases between them. This CDR3 has 14 residues. This clone has a handful of counts. Primers: 60 Vbeta forward and 13 Jbeta reverse. Some clones are missing from TCRdb's copy, which holds only in-frame ones; the method was immunoSEQ multiplex PCR. This repertoire shows some 120,000 clones, about 8.5% found once; its top ten account for under 5.5%. This sequence joins TRBV18 and TRBJ1-1; D is unresolved. This receptor was taken from a middle-aged man in good health and CMV-seronegative. The sequenced sample consisted of PBMCs. CDR3 bases: TGTGCCAGCTCACCGGCCGGGTTCGGCACTGAAGCTTTCTTT. This sequence encodes CASSPAGFGTEAFF.